A selection of T cell receptor beta chains follows, all from one sample in a study of T cell repertoires and leukemia-associated antigens. One entry per CDR3 protein, called by TCRdb with MiXCR from the 5' RACE reads. Of 12,000 to 15,000 distinct CDR3 sequences listed, 39% are singletons. These receptors' targets are unknown. The specimen sequenced was CD3+ T cells sorted from blood and cultured. The source is a female donor in good health. Both conserved end residues are part of each CDR3. A D gene is named only where the DNA matches it firmly.

D gene | V gene | CDR3 protein
- | TRBV6-5 | CASSYLGQPNYGYTF
- | TRBV4-2 | CARSPLTEQEEKLLF
TRBD2 | TRBV12-3/TRBV12-4 | CASLVIFLRGTSSGANVLTF
- | TRBV20-1 | CSAREKGANQETQYF
- | TRBV4-3 | CASSQSSGLIYNEQFF
- | TRBV4-2 | CASSLSPDLRGDEQYF
- | TRBV30 | CAWTGRGREQYF
TRBD2 | TRBV5-6 | CASSLERGNIQYF
- | TRBV20-1 | CSARDEDSRDSGELFF
- | TRBV30 | CACDDGYTF
TRBD1 | TRBV30 | CAWRSGQANTGELFF
- | TRBV12-3/TRBV12-4 | CASSLMGREQYF